This T cell receptor beta chain was identified in a study of regulatory T cells in long-lasting Graves disease. This clonotype was counted a few times. Antigen specificity is unknown. Time point described: persistent/refractory GD, antithyroid drugs over 5 years with positive TRAb. Extracted RNA from PBMCs served as the source of the TCR library. The guidelines of the American Thyroid Association were the basis for diagnosing Graves' disease. An endocrinology department in Xi'an, China, recruited the patients. General study results and limits: Having few samples may have compromised the accuracy. New patients shared approximately 970 public clonotypes, and persistent patients shared more, with under 3,000.

Trimming removed 7 bases from V and 11 bases from J, with 15 bases in between. The CDR3 spans 12 residues. CDR1 MNHNS and CDR2 SASEGT come from the germline V gene. With iRepertoire HTBI primers and Arm-PCR of CDR3 regions, TCR beta libraries were built. Using its own MiXCR run on the multiplex PCR reads, TCRdb lists one record per CDR3 protein. The data hold about 450,000 distinct CDR3 sequences, with about a quarter observed a single time. J is TRBJ1-5 and V is TRBV6-1; D is undetermined. The TCR was taken from a female donor with Graves disease. The specimen was peripheral blood mononuclear cells (PBMCs), collected when the disease was refractory, from a patient treated with antithyroid drugs. CDR3 loop: CASTSAPQAQHF. The CDR3 DNA is TGTGCCAGCACCTCAGCCCCCCAGGCCCAGCATTTT.